The 8 T cell receptor beta chains below all came from one sample that was sequenced in a study of shared clonotypes between healthy human individuals. The data were produced by immunoSEQ multiplex PCR, yet TCRdb's version contains in-frame clones alone and is incomplete. The profile shows hundreds of thousands of clones, around four fifths of them singletons. Sequenced sample: memory CD4+ T cells sorted from blood. Specified subset: CD45RA-negative fraction. The origin of the receptors is a woman younger than 45 in good health.

The V and J genes are TRBV2 and TRBJ2-7, with D uncertain. V was clipped by 0 bases and J by 0 bases, with 12 bases between them. The CDR3 contains 16 residues. Germline V gene sequence: CDR1 SNHLY, CDR2 FYNNEI. This CDR3 is CASSEAVDGNSYEQYF. CDR3 coding DNA: TGTGCCAGCAGTGAAGCGGTAGATGGGAACTCCTACGAGCAGTACTTC. Combining the CDR3 with reference TRBV2 and TRBJ2-7 gives the whole variable domain EPEVTQTPSHQVTQMGQEVILRCVPISNHLYFYWYRQILGQKVEFLVSFYNNEISEKSEIFDDQFSVERPDGSNFTLKIRSTKLEDSAMYFCASSEAVDGNSYEQYFGPGTRLTVT.

The rearrangement uses TRBV6-5 and TRBJ1-4; D ambiguous. The germline V gene encodes CDR1 MNHEY and CDR2 SVGAGI. The CDR3 contains 15 residues. Trimming stripped 6 bases from V and 1 base from J, with 12 bases between. DNA of the CDR3: TGTGCCAGCAGGGTGAACCGGGTAACTAATGAAAAACTGTTTTTT. Translation: CASRVNRVTNEKLFF.

This chain connects TRBV25-1 to TRBJ1-2; no reliable D call. Trimming removed 4 bases from V and 4 bases from J, with 13 bases in between. Germline V CDR1 and CDR2: MGHDK, SYGVNS. The CDR3 contains 14 residues. CDR3 amino acids: CASSGRTAPYGYTF. The CDR3 region has the DNA TGTGCCAGCAGTGGTCGAACAGCGCCCTATGGCTACACCTTC.

The chain recombines TRBV4-1 with TRBJ2-3, with 7 positions matching TRBD1. The trim removed 5 bases at V and 4 bases at J, leaving 6 bases unmatched. There are 14 residues in the CDR3. The germline CDR1 and CDR2 sequences are MGHRA and YSYEKL. The CDR3 nucleotides read TGCGCCAGCAGCGAGGGGGCCAGTGCAGATACGCAGTATTTT. Translating gives CASSEGASADTQYF.

This clone was found once. The rearrangement links TRBV28 to TRBJ1-2; tentatively, D is TRBD1 (6 bases). Germline V lookup: CDR1 MDHEN, CDR2 SYDVKM. The germline V and J ends were trimmed by 9 bases and 8 bases, with 19 bases remaining between them. The CDR3 covers 13 residues. CDR3 DNA: TGTGCCAGTTTGGGGGGGGCAAATAAAGGCTACACCTTC. Translated, it gives CASLGGANKGYTF.

The J gene is TRBJ1-2, the V gene TRBV6-5; 9 positions match TRBD1. CDR1 is MNHEY, CDR2 SVGAGI, per germline. CDR3 length: 15 residues. The V gene end was trimmed by 6 bases and the J gene end by 3 bases; junction bases not matched to a gene: 8. The CDR3 DNA follows: TGTGCCAGCAGATCTACCGGGACAGGGTACTATGGCTACACCTTC. Encoded protein: CASRSTGTGYYGYTF.

This chain uses TRBV27 with TRBJ2-3; D unresolved. The CDR3 totals 12 residues. The germline CDR1 and CDR2 sequences are MNHEY and SMNVEV (reference sequence). V was trimmed by 8 bases and J by 4 bases, leaving 10 bases between them. CDR3 amino acids: CASGRSADTQYF. The CDR3 DNA follows: TGTGCCAGCGGAAGATCTGCAGATACGCAGTATTTT.

The chain joins TRBV27 to TRBJ2-5; D unresolved. In germline, CDR1 is MNHEY, CDR2 SMNVEV (reference sequence). V lost 6 bases to trimming and J lost 1 base, with 9 bases between them. The CDR3 loop spans 13 amino acids. CDR3 sequence (DNA): TGTGCCAGCAGGCAAAGTCTCCAAGAGACCCAGTACTTC. Protein: CASRQSLQETQYF.